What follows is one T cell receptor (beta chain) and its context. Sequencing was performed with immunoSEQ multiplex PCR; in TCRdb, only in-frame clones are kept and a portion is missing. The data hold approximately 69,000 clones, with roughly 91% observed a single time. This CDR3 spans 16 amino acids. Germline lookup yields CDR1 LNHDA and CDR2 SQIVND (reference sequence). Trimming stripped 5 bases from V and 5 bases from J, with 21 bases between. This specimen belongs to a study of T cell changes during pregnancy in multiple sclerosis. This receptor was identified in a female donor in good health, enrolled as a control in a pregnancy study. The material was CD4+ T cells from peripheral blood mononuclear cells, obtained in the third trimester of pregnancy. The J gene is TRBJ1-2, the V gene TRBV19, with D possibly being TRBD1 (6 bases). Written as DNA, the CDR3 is TGTGCCAGTAGTGCCCAGACAGGAGCGGAAGGGTATGGCTACACCTTC. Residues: CASSAQTGAEGYGYTF.